The clone carrying this TCR beta chain was seen ten or more times. Its antigen remains unknown. This CDR3 comprises 14 residues. Between the trimmed V and J ends, which lost 2 bases and 4 bases, there was a span of 9 bases. CDR1 and CDR2 (germline): SGDLS, YYNGEE. This record belongs to a study of breast tumors, draining lymph nodes, adjacent tissues. Findings and limits, study-wide: Compared with lymph nodes, tumors were less diverse; compared with nontumor tissue, more.

TCRdb redid the calling of the multiplex PCR reads with MiXCR, one entry per CDR3 protein. The sample shows more than 20,000 distinct CDR3 sequences, roughly a quarter of them seen only once. The sample consisted of breast tumor tissue. The TCR comes from a female donor with breast cancer. Some clones in this sample may be carry-over from other donors' samples. The rearrangement links TRBV9 to TRBJ2-2, with D uncertain. The CDR3 DNA sequence: TGTGCCAGCAGCGTCATGCCGCCCACCGGGGAGCTGTTTTTT. Translating gives CASSVMPPTGELFF. Full variable domain (outside the CDR3, taken from reference TRBV9 and TRBJ2-2): DSGVTQTPKHLITATGQRVTLRCSPRSGDLSVYWYQQSLDQGLQFLIQYYNGEERAKGNILERFSAQQFPDLHSELNLSSLELGDSALYFCASSVMPPTGELFFGEGSRLTVL.